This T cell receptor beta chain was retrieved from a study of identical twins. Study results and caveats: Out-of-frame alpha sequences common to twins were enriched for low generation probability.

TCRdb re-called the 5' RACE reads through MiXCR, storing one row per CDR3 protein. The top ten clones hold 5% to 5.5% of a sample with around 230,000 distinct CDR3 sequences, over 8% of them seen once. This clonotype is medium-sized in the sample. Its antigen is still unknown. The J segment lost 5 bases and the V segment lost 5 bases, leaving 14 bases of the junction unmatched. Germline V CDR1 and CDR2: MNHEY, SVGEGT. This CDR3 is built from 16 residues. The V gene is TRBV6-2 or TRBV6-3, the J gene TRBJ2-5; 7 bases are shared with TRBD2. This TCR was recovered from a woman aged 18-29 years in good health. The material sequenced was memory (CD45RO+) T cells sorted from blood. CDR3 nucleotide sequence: TGTGCCAGCAGTCACCCGGCCCCAACTAGCGTCGAGACCCAGTACTTC. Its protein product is CASSHPAPTSVETQYF.